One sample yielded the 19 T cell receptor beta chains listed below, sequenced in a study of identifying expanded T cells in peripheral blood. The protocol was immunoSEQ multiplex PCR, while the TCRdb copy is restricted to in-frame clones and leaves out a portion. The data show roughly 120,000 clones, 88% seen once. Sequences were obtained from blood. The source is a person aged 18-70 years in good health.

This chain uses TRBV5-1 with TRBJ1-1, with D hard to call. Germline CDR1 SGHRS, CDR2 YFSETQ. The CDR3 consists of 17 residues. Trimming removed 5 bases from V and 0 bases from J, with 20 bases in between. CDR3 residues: CASRLGPLPLMNTEAFF. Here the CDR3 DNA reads TGCGCCAGCAGACTTGGTCCCCTGCCACTAATGAACACTGAAGCTTTCTTT.

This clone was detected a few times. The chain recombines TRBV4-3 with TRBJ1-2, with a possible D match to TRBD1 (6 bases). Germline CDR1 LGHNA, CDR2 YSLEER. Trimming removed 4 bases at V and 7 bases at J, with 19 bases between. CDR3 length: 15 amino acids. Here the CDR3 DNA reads TGCGCCAGCAGCCCCGACAGGAGCTCAAGGGGTGGCTACACCTTC. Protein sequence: CASSPDRSSRGGYTF.

The CDR3 loop reads CASSLDVETQYF. For the CDR3, the DNA is TGTGCCAGCAGCTTGGATGTGGAGACCCAGTACTTC. The chain links TRBV5-6 to TRBJ2-5; D gene uncertain. V lost 0 bases to trimming and J lost 5 bases, with 5 bases between them. The germline CDR1 and CDR2 sequences are SGHDT and YYEEEE. CDR3 length equals 12 residues. Variable domain in full (rest from reference TRBV5-6 and TRBJ2-5): DAGVTQSPTHLIKTRGQQVTLRCSPKSGHDTVSWYQQALGQGPQFIFQYYEEEERQRGNFPDRFSGHQFPNYSSELNVNALLLGDSALYLCASSLDVETQYFGPGTRLLVL.

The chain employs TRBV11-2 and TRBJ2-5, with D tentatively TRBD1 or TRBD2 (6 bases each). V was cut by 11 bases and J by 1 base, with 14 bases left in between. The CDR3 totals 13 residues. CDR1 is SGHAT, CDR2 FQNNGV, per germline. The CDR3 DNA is TGTGCCTCGGGGGCACGGAGCCAAGAGACCCAGTACTTC. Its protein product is CASGARSQETQYF.

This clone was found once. CDR3 region: CASSLGVGTYGYTF. The CDR3 nucleotides are TGTGCCAGCAGCTTGGGTGTAGGGACATATGGCTACACCTTC. The genes are TRBV5-4 and TRBJ1-2; possibly TRBD1 for D (6 bases). V lost 0 bases to trimming and J lost 5 bases, with 11 bases between them. The CDR3 runs 14 residues. Germline lookup yields CDR1 SGHNT and CDR2 YYREEE (reference sequence).

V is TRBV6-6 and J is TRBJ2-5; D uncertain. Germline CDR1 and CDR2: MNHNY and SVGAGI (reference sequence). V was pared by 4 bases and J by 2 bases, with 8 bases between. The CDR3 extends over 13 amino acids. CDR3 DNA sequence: TGTGCCAGCAGTTTCAGCCAACAAGAGACCCAGTACTTC. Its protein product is CASSFSQQETQYF.

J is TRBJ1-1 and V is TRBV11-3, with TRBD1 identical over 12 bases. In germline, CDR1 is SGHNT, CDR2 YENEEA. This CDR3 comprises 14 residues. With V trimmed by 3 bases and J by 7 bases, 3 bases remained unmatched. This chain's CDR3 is CASSLGQGAGEAFF. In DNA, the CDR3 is TGTGCCAGCAGCTTGGGACAGGGGGCTGGTGAAGCTTTCTTT.

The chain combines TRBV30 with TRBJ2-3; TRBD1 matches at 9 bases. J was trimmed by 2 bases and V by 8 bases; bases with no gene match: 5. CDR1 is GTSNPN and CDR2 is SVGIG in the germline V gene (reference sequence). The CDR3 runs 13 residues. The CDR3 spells CANRDRDTDTQYF. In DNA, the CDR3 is TGTGCCAACCGGGACAGGGACACAGATACGCAGTATTTT.

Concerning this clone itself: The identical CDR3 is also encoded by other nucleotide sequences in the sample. This CDR3 is CASSLTGGDGYTF. CDR3 DNA: TGTGCCAGCAGCTTAACAGGGGGTGATGGCTACACCTTC. The chain uses TRBV7-3 and TRBJ1-2, with D possibly matching TRBD1 (6 bases). Looked up from germline, CDR1 is SGHTA and CDR2 is FQGTGA. Trimming removed 0 bases from V and 6 bases from J, with 8 bases in between. This CDR3 is 13 amino acids long.

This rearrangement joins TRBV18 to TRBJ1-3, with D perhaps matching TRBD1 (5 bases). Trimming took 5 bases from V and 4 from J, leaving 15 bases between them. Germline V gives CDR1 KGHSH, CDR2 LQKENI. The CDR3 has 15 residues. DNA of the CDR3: TGTGCCAGCTCAGCGGGGGTTCTCGAGGGAAACACCATATATTTT. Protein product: CASSAGVLEGNTIYF. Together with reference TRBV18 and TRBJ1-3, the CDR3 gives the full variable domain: NAGVMQNPRHLVRRRGQEARLRCSPMKGHSHVYWYRQLPEEGLKFMVYLQKENIIDESGMPKERFSAEFPKEGPSILRIQQVVRGDSAAYFCASSAGVLEGNTIYFGEGSWLTVV.

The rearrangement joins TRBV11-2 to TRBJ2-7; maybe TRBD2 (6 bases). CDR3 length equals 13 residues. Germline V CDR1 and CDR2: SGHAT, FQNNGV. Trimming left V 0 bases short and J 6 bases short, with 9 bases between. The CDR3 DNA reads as TGTGCCAGCAGCTTAGAGATGGGGGGCGAGCAGTACTTC. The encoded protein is CASSLEMGGEQYF. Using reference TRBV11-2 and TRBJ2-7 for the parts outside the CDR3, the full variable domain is EAGVAQSPRYKIIEKRQSVAFWCNPISGHATLYWYQQILGQGPKLLIQFQNNGVVDDSQLPKDRFSAERLKGVDSTLKIQPAKLEDSAVYLCASSLEMGGEQYFGPGTRLTVT.

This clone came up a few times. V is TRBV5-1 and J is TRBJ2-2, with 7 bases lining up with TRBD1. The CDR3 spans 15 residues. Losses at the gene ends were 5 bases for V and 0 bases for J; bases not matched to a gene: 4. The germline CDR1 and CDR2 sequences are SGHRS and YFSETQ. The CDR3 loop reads CASSSGTANTGELFF. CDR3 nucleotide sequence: TGCGCCAGCAGTTCCGGGACAGCGAACACCGGGGAGCTGTTTTTT.

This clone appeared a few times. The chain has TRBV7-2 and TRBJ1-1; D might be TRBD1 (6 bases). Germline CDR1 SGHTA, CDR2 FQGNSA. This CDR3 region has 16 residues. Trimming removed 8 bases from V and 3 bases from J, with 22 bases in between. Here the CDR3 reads CASGSRPSQGYTEAFF. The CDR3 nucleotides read TGTGCCAGCGGTTCCCGACCTTCACAGGGCTACACTGAAGCTTTCTTT.

The CDR3 nucleotides read TGCGCCAGCAGCTATCCGCCCGGGGGCGGGGGCACAGATACGCAGTATTTT. Translation gives CASSYPPGGGGTDTQYF. The V and J genes are TRBV5-1 and TRBJ2-3, with D tentatively TRBD1 or TRBD2 (6 bases each). V was cut by 3 bases and J by 1 base, with 18 bases left in between. The V gene's germline CDR1 is SGHRS and CDR2 YFSETQ. The CDR3 runs to 17 residues.

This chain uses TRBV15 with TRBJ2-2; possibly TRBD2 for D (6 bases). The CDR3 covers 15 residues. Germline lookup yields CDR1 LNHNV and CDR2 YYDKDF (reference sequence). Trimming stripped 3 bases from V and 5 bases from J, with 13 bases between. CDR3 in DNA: TGTGCCACCAGCAGGCGGGGCCGGGGGACCGGGGAGCTGTTTTTT. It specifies CATSRRGRGTGELFF.

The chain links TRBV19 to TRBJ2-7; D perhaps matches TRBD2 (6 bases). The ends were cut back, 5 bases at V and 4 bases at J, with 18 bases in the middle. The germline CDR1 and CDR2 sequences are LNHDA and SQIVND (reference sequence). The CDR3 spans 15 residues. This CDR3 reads CASSPFWAGSYEQYF. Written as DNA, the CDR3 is TGTGCCAGTAGTCCTTTTTGGGCGGGGAGTTACGAGCAGTACTTC. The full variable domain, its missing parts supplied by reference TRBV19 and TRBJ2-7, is DGGITQSPKYLFRKEGQNVTLSCEQNLNHDAMYWYRQDPGQGLRLIYYSQIVNDFQKGDIAEGYSVSREKKESFPLTVTSAQKNPTAFYLCASSPFWAGSYEQYFGPGTRLTVT.

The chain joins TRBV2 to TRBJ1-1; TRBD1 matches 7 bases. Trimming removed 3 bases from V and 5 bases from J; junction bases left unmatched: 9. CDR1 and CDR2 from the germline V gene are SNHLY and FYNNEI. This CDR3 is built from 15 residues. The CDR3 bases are TGTGCCAGCAGTGACTCTCAGGGGGTATGGACTGAAGCTTTCTTT. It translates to CASSDSQGVWTEAFF.

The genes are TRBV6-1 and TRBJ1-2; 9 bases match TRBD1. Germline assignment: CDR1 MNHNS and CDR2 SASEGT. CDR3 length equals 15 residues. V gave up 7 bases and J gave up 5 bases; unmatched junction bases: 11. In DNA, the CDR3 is TGTGCCAGCACCCTCGGACAGGGGTTTAGATATGGCTACACCTTC. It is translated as CASTLGQGFRYGYTF.

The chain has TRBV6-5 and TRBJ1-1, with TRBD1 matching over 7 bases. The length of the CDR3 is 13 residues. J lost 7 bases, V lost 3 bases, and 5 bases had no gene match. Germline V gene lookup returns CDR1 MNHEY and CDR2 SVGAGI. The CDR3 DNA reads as TGTGCCAGCAGTTATTATGACAGGGATGAAGCTTTCTTT. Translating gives CASSYYDRDEAFF.